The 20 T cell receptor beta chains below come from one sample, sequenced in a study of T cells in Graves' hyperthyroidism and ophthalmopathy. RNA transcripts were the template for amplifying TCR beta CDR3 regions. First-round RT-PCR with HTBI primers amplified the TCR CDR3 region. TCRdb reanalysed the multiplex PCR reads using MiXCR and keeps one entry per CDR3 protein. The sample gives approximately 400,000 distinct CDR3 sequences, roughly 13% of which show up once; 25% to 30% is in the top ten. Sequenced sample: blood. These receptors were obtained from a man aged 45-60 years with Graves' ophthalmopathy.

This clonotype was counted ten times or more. DNA for the CDR3: TGTGCCAGCAGTGAGCGGCGGGAGGGAGCCTACAATGAGCAGTTCTTC. Translated, it gives CASSERREGAYNEQFF. The chain links TRBV2 to TRBJ2-1, with TRBD2 matching 9 bases. This CDR3 is built from 16 residues. V shed 3 bases and J 2 bases; nucleotides not matched to a gene: 5. Germline assignment: CDR1 SNHLY and CDR2 FYNNEI.

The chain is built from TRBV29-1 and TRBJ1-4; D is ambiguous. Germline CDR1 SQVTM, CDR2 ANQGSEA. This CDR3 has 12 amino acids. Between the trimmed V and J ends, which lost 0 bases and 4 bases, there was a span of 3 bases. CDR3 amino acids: CSVEEVNEKLFF. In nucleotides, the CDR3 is TGCAGCGTTGAAGAGGTTAATGAAAAACTGTTTTTT.

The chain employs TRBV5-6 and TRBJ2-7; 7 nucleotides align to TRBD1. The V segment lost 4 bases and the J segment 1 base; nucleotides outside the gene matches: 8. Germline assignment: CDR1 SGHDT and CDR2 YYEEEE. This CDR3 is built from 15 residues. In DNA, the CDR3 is TGTGCCAGCAGCCTGGGACCGGACAGGTCCTACGAGCAGTACTTC. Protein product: CASSLGPDRSYEQYF.

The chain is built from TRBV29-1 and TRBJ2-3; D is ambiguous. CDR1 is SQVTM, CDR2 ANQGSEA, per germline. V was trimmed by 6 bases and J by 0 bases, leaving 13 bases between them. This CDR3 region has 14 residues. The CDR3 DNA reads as TGCAGCGTCCTCCAGGCCTCTAGCACAGATACGCAGTATTTT. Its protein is CSVLQASSTDTQYF.

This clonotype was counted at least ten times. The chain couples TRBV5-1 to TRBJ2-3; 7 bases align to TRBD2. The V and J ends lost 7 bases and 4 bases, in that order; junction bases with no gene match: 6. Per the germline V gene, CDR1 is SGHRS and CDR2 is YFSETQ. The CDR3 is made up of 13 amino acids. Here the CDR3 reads CASHRGSSDTQYF. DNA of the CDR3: TGCGCCAGCCACCGCGGGAGTTCAGATACGCAGTATTTT.

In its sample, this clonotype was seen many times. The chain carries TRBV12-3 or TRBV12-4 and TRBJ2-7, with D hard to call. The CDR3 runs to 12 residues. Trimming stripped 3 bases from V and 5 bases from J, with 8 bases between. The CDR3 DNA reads TGTGCCAGCAGTTTTCCGTCCGACGAGCAGTACTTC. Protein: CASSFPSDEQYF.

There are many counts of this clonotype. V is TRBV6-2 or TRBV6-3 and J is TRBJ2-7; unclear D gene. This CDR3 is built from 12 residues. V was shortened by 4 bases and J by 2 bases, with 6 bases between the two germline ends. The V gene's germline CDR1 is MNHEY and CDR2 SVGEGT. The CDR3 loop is CASSSYPYEQYF. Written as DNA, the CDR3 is TGTGCCAGCAGTTCCTACCCCTACGAGCAGTACTTC.

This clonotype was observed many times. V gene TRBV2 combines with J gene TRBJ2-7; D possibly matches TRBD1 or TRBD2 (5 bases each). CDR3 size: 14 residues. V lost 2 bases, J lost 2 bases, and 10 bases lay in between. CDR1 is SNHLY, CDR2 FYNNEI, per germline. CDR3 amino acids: CASSEQGPTYEQYF. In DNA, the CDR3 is TGTGCCAGCAGTGAACAGGGACCGACCTACGAGCAGTACTTC.

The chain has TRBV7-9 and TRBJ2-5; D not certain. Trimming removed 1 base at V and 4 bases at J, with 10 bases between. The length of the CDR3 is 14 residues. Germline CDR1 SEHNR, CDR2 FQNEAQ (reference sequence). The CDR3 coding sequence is TGTGCCAGCAGCTTAGTAGGGTCGGGAGAGACCCAGTACTTC. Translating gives CASSLVGSGETQYF.

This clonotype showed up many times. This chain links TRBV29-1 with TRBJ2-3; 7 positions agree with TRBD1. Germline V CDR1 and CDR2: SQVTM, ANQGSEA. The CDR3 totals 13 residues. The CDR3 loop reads CRGMDRSTDTQYF. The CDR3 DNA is TGCAGGGGTATGGACAGGAGCACAGATACGCAGTATTTT.

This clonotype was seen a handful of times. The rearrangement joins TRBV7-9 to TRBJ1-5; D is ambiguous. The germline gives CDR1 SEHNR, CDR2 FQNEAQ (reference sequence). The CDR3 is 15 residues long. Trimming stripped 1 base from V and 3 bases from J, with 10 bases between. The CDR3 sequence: CASSLDGSFNQPQHF. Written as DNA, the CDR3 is TGTGCCAGCAGCTTAGATGGCAGTTTCAATCAGCCCCAGCATTTT.

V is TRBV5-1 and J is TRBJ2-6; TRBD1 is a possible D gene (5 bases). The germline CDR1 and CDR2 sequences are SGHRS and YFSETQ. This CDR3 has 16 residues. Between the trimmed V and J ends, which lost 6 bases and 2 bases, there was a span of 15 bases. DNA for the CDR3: TGCGCCAGCACTATGCAGGGCCTCCCTGGGGCCAACGTCCTGACTTTC. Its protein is CASTMQGLPGANVLTF. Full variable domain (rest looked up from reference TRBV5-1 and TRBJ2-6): KAGVTQTPRYLIKTRGQQVTLSCSPISGHRSVSWYQQTPGQGLQFLFEYFSETQRNKGNFPGRFSGRQFSNSRSEMNVSTLELGDSALYLCASTMQGLPGANVLTFGAGSRLTVL.

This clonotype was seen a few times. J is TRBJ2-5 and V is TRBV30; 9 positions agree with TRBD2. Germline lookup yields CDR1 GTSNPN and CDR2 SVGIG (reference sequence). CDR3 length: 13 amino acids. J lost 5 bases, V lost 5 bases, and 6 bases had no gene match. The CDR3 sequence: CAWAGGFGETQYF. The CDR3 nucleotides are TGTGCCTGGGCGGGGGGGTTCGGCGAGACCCAGTACTTC.

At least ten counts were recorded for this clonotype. CDR3 protein: CSARAPQQGRTGELFF. The CDR3 DNA reads TGCAGTGCTAGAGCTCCTCAACAGGGCCGGACCGGGGAGCTGTTTTTT. The chain links TRBV20-1 to TRBJ2-2; D is perhaps TRBD1 (6 bases). The CDR3 runs 16 residues. The germline V and J ends were trimmed by 1 base and 5 bases, with 17 bases remaining between them. Per germline, CDR1 DFQATT and CDR2 SNEGSKA (reference sequence).

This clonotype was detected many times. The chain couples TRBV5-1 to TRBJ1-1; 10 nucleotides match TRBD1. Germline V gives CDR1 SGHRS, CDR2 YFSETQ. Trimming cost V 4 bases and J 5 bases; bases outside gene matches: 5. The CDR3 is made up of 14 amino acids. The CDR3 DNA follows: TGCGCCAGCAGCCCGGGACAGGGGTGGACTGAAGCTTTCTTT. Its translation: CASSPGQGWTEAFF.

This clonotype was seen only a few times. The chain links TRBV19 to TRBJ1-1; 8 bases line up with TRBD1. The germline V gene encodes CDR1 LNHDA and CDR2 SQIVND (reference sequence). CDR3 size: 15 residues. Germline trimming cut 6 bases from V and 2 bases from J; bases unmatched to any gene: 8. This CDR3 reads CASSHGDRRNTEAFF. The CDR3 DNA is TGTGCCAGTAGCCACGGGGACAGGAGAAACACTGAAGCTTTCTTT.

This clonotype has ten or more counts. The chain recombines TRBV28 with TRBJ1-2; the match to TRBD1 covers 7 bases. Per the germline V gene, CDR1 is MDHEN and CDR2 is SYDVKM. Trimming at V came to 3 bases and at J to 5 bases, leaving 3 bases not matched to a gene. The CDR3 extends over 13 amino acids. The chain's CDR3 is CASSLGTEYGYTF. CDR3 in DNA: TGTGCCAGCAGTTTGGGGACAGAATATGGCTACACCTTC.

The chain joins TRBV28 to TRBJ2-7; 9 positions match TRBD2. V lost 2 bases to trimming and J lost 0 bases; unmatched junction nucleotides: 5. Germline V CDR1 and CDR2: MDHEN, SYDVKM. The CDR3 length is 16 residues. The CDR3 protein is CASSLGAGGYSYEQYF. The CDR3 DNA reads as TGTGCCAGCAGTTTAGGCGCGGGAGGGTACTCCTACGAGCAGTACTTC.

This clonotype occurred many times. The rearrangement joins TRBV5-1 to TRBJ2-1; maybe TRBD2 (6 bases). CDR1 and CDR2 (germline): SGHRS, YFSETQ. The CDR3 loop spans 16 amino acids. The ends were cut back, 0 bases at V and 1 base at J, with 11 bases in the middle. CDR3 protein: CASSLGGTQSYNEQFF. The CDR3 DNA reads TGCGCCAGCAGCTTGGGCGGGACTCAGTCCTACAATGAGCAGTTCTTC.

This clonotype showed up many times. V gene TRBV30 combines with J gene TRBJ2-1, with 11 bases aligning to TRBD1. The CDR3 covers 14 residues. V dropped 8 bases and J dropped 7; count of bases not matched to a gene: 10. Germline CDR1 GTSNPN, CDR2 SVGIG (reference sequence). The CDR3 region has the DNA TGTGCCCTGGACGGGACAGGGGGTAATAATGAGCAGTTCTTC. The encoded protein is CALDGTGGNNEQFF. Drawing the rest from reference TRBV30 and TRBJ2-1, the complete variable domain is SQTIHQWPATLVQPVGSPLSLECTVEGTSNPNLYWYRQAAGRGLQLLFYSVGIGQISSEVPQNLSASRPQDRQFILSSKKLLLSDSGFYLCALDGTGGNNEQFFGPGTRLTVL.